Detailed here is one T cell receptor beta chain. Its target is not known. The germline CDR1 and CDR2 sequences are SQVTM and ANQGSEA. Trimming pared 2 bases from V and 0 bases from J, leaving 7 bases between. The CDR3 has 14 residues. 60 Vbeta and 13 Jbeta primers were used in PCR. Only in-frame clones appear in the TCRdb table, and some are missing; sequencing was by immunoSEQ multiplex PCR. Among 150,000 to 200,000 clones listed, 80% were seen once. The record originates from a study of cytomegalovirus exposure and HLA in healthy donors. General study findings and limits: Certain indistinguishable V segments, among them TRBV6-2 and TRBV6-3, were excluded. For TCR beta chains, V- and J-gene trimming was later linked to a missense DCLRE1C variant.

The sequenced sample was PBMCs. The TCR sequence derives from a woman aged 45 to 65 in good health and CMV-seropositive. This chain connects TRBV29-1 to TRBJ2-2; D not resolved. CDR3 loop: CSVERHANTGELFF. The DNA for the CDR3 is TGCAGCGTTGAAAGACACGCGAACACCGGGGAGCTGTTTTTT.